These 12 T cell receptor beta chains were sequenced from one sample in a study of radiotherapy plus CTLA-4 blockade in lung cancer. TCRdb's table, derived via immunoSEQ multiplex PCR, lists solely in-frame clones and lacks some. This sample has about 54,000 clones, with roughly three quarters found just once. The sequencing used peripheral blood, collected from a patient treated with radiotherapy plus ipilimumab. These receptors came from a human donor with non-small cell lung cancer who had a partial response to radiotherapy plus ipilimumab.

The J gene is TRBJ2-7, the V gene TRBV11-2; D is perhaps TRBD2 (6 bases). V shed 5 bases and J shed 3 bases, with 11 bases lying between them. The CDR3 has 13 residues. Germline lookup yields CDR1 SGHAT and CDR2 FQNNGV. The CDR3 DNA sequence: TGTGCCAGCAGCATGGGACTGGTCTACGAGCAGTACTTC. It translates to CASSMGLVYEQYF.

The rearrangement links TRBV6-5 to TRBJ2-7; TRBD2 might be the D (5 bases). V was shortened by 0 bases and J by 5 bases, with 11 bases between the two germline ends. In germline, CDR1 is MNHEY, CDR2 SVGAGI. The CDR3 totals 14 residues. CDR3 region: CASSYSGPGNEQYF. The CDR3 DNA follows: TGTGCCAGCAGTTACTCAGGGCCGGGGAACGAGCAGTACTTC.

This clone was seen only a few times. The V gene is TRBV6-5, the J gene TRBJ2-7, with TRBD2 as a possible D gene (7 bases). V shed 6 bases and J shed 6 bases, with 15 bases lying between them. CDR1 is MNHEY and CDR2 is SVGAGI in the germline V gene. There are 13 residues in the CDR3. The CDR3 here is CASSLTGGGEQYF. CDR3 coding DNA: TGTGCCAGCAGCTTAACGGGGGGCGGCGAGCAGTACTTC.

This sequence joins TRBV6-1 and TRBJ2-7; D might be TRBD2 (6 bases). With 0 bases removed from V and 5 bases from J, the gap between germline ends came to 11 bases. CDR3 length: 14 amino acids. CDR1 and CDR2 (germline): MNHNS, SASEGT. CDR3 nucleotides: TGTGCCAGCAGTGAAGCTGGAGGGCGGGACGAGCAGTACTTC. It translates to CASSEAGGRDEQYF.

The rearrangement joins TRBV20-1 to TRBJ2-5; D is undetermined. This CDR3 spans 11 amino acids. The ends were cut back, 3 bases at V and 5 bases at J, with 7 bases in the middle. Germline V lookup: CDR1 DFQATT, CDR2 SNEGSKA (reference sequence). The DNA of the CDR3 is TGCAGTGCTAGGCTCGGGGAGACCCAGTACTTC. It yields the protein CSARLGETQYF.

The rearrangement uses TRBV7-9 and TRBJ1-4, with D maybe TRBD1 (6 bases). Germline CDR1 and CDR2: SEHNR and FQNEAQ (reference sequence). There are 16 residues in the CDR3. Trimming left V 2 bases short and J 4 bases short, with 14 bases between. The CDR3 coding sequence is TGTGCCAGCAGCTTATACCAGGGGCCATTTAATGAAAAACTGTTTTTT. Amino acid sequence: CASSLYQGPFNEKLFF.

The chain combines TRBV4-2 with TRBJ1-6; D is perhaps TRBD1 (6 bases). V was pared by 0 bases and J by 8 bases, with 11 bases between. This CDR3 is 15 amino acids long. Per the germline V gene, CDR1 is LGHNA and CDR2 is YNFKEQ. CDR3 in amino acids: CASSQDRGDDSPLHF. The CDR3 nucleotides are TGTGCCAGCAGCCAAGACAGGGGAGACGATTCACCCCTCCACTTT.

The rearrangement links TRBV5-1 to TRBJ2-7, with 8 bases matching TRBD1. The CDR3 covers 16 residues. The V and J ends lost 5 bases and 2 bases, in that order; junction bases with no gene match: 12. Germline V CDR1 and CDR2: SGHRS, YFSETQ. Here the CDR3 DNA reads TGCGCCAGCAGGCTTGTGCTGGGACAGGCGGCCTACGAGCAGTACTTC. Translation: CASRLVLGQAAYEQYF. Variable domain in full (rest from reference TRBV5-1 and TRBJ2-7): KAGVTQTPRYLIKTRGQQVTLSCSPISGHRSVSWYQQTPGQGLQFLFEYFSETQRNKGNFPGRFSGRQFSNSRSEMNVSTLELGDSALYLCASRLVLGQAAYEQYFGPGTRLTVT.

Here the CDR3 reads CASSRPGTGGKEAFF. The CDR3 coding sequence is TGTGCCAGCAGTCGACCCGGGACAGGGGGTAAAGAAGCTTTCTTT. The chain carries TRBV28 and TRBJ1-1, with TRBD1 identical over 11 bases. Germline V gene lookup returns CDR1 MDHEN and CDR2 SYDVKM. V dropped 5 bases and J dropped 8; count of bases not matched to a gene: 10. The CDR3 is made up of 15 amino acids.

This clone was detected only once. The CDR3 DNA reads as TGTGCCAGCAGTGAAATAAGCGGGGGGTCCTACAATGAGCAGTTCTTC. Translated, it gives CASSEISGGSYNEQFF. This chain uses TRBV2 with TRBJ2-1; TRBD2 matches at 9 bases. The CDR3 has 16 residues. Germline CDR1 is SNHLY and CDR2 is FYNNEI. Losses at the gene ends were 2 bases for V and 1 base for J; bases not matched to a gene: 3.

V and J are TRBV27 and TRBJ2-7; D might be TRBD1 (6 bases). V lost 6 bases and J 1 base, leaving 13 bases between the germline ends. The CDR3 contains 14 residues. Germline V lookup: CDR1 MNHEY, CDR2 SMNVEV (reference sequence). The DNA for the CDR3 is TGTGCCAGCAGCAGGACAGCCCGGTCCTACGAGCAGTACTTC. Translating gives CASSRTARSYEQYF.

The V gene is TRBV5-6, the J gene TRBJ1-4; perhaps TRBD1 as D (5 bases). The V end lost 0 bases, the J end lost 10 bases, and 16 bases lay between the germline ends. Germline loops: CDR1 SGHDT, CDR2 YYEEEE. This CDR3 spans 15 amino acids. Here the CDR3 DNA reads TGTGCCAGCAGCTTGGCTGCGGCGGGCGGGGGAAAACTGTTTTTT. Its protein is CASSLAAAGGGKLFF. The full variable domain, in which reference TRBV5-6 and TRBJ1-4 provide the parts outside the CDR3, is DAGVTQSPTHLIKTRGQQVTLRCSPKSGHDTVSWYQQALGQGPQFIFQYYEEEERQRGNFPDRFSGHQFPNYSSELNVNALLLGDSALYLCASSLAAAGGGKLFFGSGTQLSVL.